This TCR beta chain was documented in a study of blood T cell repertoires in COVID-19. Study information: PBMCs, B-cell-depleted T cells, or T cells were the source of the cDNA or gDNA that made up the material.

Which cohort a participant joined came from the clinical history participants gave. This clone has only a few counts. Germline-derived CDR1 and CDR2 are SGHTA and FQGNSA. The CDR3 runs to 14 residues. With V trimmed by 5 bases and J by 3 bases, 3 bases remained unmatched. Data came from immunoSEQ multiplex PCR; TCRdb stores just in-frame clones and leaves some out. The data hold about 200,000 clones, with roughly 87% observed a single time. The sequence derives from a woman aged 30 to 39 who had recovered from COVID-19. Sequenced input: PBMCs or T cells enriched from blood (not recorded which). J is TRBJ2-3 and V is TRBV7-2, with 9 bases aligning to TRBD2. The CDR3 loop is CASSPSGATDTQYF. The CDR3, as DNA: TGTGCCAGCAGCCCTAGCGGGGCGACAGATACGCAGTATTTT. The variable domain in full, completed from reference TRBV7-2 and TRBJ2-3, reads GAGVSQSPSNKVTEKGKDVELRCDPISGHTALYWYRQSLGQGLEFLIYFQGNSAPDKSGLPSDRFSAERTGGSVSTLTIQRTQQEDSAVYLCASSPSGATDTQYFGPGTRLTVL.